The 16 T cell receptor beta chains reported below all come from one sample, sequenced in a study of T-cell memory formation after mild COVID-19. TCRdb recomputed calls from the 5' RACE reads with MiXCR, one row per CDR3 protein. The data contain 200,000 or so distinct CDR3 sequences, approximately 16% of them singletons. Sequencing was done on a sample of PBMCs or a T cell subset sorted from them (not recorded which). These TCRs come from an adult woman who had mild COVID-19 (a few samples of this study predate the infection). Cell type and time point are not known.

This clonotype was seen only a few times. The chain carries TRBV7-2 and TRBJ1-1, with D unresolved. CDR3 size: 13 residues. V was clipped by 2 bases and J by 8 bases, with 12 bases between them. From germline, CDR1 is SGHTA and CDR2 FQGNSA. The CDR3 protein is CASSLSRGGEAFF. The CDR3 bases are TGTGCCAGCAGCTTATCTCGCGGAGGGGAAGCTTTCTTT.

This clonotype was counted between two and nine times. This sequence joins TRBV4-3 and TRBJ1-2; D possibly corresponds to TRBD1 (5 bases). V lost 1 base and J 7 bases, leaving 22 bases between the germline ends. Germline V lookup: CDR1 LGHNA, CDR2 YSLEER. The CDR3 covers 17 residues. Here the CDR3 DNA reads TGCGCCAGCAGCCAAGTCCCTCCATGGGGCGAGGAAGCTGGCTACACCTTC. Amino acid sequence: CASSQVPPWGEEAGYTF.

This clonotype was observed a handful of times. The chain combines TRBV19 with TRBJ2-1; 11 bases are a match to TRBD1. V shed 7 bases, J shed 6 bases, and the junction held 5 bases outside the gene matches. There are 14 residues in the CDR3. CDR1 is LNHDA, CDR2 SQIVND, per germline (reference sequence). CDR3 protein: CASNPGQGGNEQFF. The CDR3 nucleotides are TGTGCCAGTAACCCGGGACAGGGGGGCAATGAGCAGTTCTTC. Complete variable domain (other parts from reference TRBV19 and TRBJ2-1): DGGITQSPKYLFRKEGQNVTLSCEQNLNHDAMYWYRQDPGQGLRLIYYSQIVNDFQKGDIAEGYSVSREKKESFPLTVTSAQKNPTAFYLCASNPGQGGNEQFFGPGTRLTVL.

Only a few counts were recorded for this clonotype. The V call is TRBV7-2, the J call TRBJ2-3; 10 bases line up with TRBD2. The CDR3 length is 15 residues. Germline V gene data show CDR1 as SGHTA and CDR2 as FQGNSA. Unmatched junction bases numbered 8, after V lost 5 bases and J lost 6 bases. The CDR3 here is CASSTTSGKSDTQYF. The CDR3 DNA reads TGTGCCAGCAGCACTACTAGCGGGAAGTCGGATACGCAGTATTTT.

This clonotype was counted a single time. The chain links TRBV19 to TRBJ1-1, with 8 bases aligning to TRBD1. Germline lookup yields CDR1 LNHDA and CDR2 SQIVND (reference sequence). Unmatched junction bases numbered 13, after V lost 4 bases and J lost 0 bases. The CDR3 loop spans 18 amino acids. CDR3 loop: CASSSAFGTGSMNTEAFF. The DNA of the CDR3 is TGTGCCAGTAGTAGTGCCTTCGGGACAGGCAGTATGAACACTGAAGCTTTCTTT.

The chain carries TRBV6-1 and TRBJ1-1; TRBD1 is a possible D gene (5 bases). Trimming took 7 bases from V and 2 from J, leaving 14 bases between them. CDR3 size: 14 residues. CDR1 is MNHNS and CDR2 is SASEGT in the germline V gene. The CDR3 DNA reads TGTGCCAGCACCCTTAAGACAGCTAACACTGAAGCTTTCTTT. Residues: CASTLKTANTEAFF.

This sequence joins TRBV12-3 or TRBV12-4 and TRBJ2-7, with TRBD2 identical over 15 bases. The V gene end was trimmed by 5 bases and the J gene end by 4 bases; junction bases not matched to a gene: 0. The CDR3 loop spans 14 amino acids. CDR3 in DNA: TGTGCCAGCAGTGGGACTAGCGGGAGGTACGAGCAGTACTTC. Protein product: CASSGTSGRYEQYF.

This clonotype was seen more than once but under ten times. V and J are TRBV6-1 and TRBJ2-7, with TRBD2 as a possible D gene (5 bases). The CDR3 totals 14 residues. V lost 7 bases to trimming and J lost 3 bases, with 16 bases between them. In germline, CDR1 is MNHNS, CDR2 SASEGT. The CDR3 coding sequence is TGTGCCAGCACCCCCCAAGGAGGTAGCTACGAGCAGTACTTC. Translation: CASTPQGGSYEQYF.

The sample holds a few counts of this clonotype. V and J are TRBV24-1 and TRBJ2-2; D gene uncertain. The CDR3 is made up of 16 amino acids. Germline loops: CDR1 KGHDR, CDR2 SFDVKD. V was trimmed by 4 bases and J by 3 bases, leaving 14 bases between them. CDR3 coding DNA: TGTGCCACCAGTGAGTTTGGGCGTCTAGACACCGGGGAGCTGTTTTTT. It yields the protein CATSEFGRLDTGELFF.

The V and J genes are TRBV10-2 and TRBJ1-1; D might be TRBD1 (6 bases). The CDR3 consists of 13 residues. Trimming removed 7 bases at V and 7 bases at J, with 16 bases between. CDR1 is WSHSY, CDR2 SAAADI, per germline. CDR3 nucleotides: TGCGCCAGCACTGGACCAGGGGATGGTGAAGCTTTCTTT. This translates into CASTGPGDGEAFF.

This clonotype was counted only a few times. This sequence joins TRBV7-2 and TRBJ2-3, with no clear D. V dropped 7 bases and J dropped 5 bases, with 10 bases sitting between them. The CDR3 runs to 12 residues. CDR1 and CDR2 (germline): SGHTA, FQGNSA. CDR3 protein: CASTLSGDTQYF. The CDR3 bases are TGTGCCAGCACCCTTAGTGGAGATACGCAGTATTTT.

The V gene is TRBV6-2 or TRBV6-3, the J gene TRBJ2-1, with D possibly called TRBD1 or TRBD2 (5 bases each). This CDR3 spans 15 amino acids. Trimming stripped 1 base from V and 7 bases from J, with 14 bases between. Germline V gives CDR1 MNHEY, CDR2 SVGEGT. CDR3 residues: CASSYWSGTKNEQFF. The CDR3 DNA reads as TGTGCCAGCAGTTACTGGTCCGGGACCAAGAATGAGCAGTTCTTC.

This clonotype occurred a few times. J is TRBJ2-3 and V is TRBV28; D is possibly TRBD1 or TRBD2 (5 bases each). The CDR3 loop spans 13 amino acids. The germline gives CDR1 MDHEN, CDR2 SYDVKM. V lost 8 bases to trimming and J lost 4 bases, with 13 bases between them. The CDR3 region is CASSRGVSDTQYF. CDR3 nucleotide sequence: TGTGCCAGCTCGAGGGGTGTTTCAGATACGCAGTATTTT.

This clonotype was seen a handful of times. The gene calls are TRBV5-1 and TRBJ2-3, with 11 bases identical to TRBD2. The CDR3 is 13 amino acids. Germline V gives CDR1 SGHRS, CDR2 YFSETQ. The J segment lost 10 bases and the V segment lost 5 bases, leaving 6 bases of the junction unmatched. The CDR3 reads CASRDSSGGSQYF. CDR3 coding DNA: TGCGCCAGCAGGGATTCTAGCGGGGGGTCGCAGTATTTT.

The chain carries TRBV9 and TRBJ2-1; maybe TRBD2 (6 bases). Trimming removed 2 bases from V and 3 bases from J, with 12 bases in between. Germline CDR1 and CDR2: SGDLS and YYNGEE. This CDR3 region has 15 residues. The CDR3 protein is CASSVTGENYNEQFF. The CDR3 DNA reads TGTGCCAGCAGCGTGACGGGGGAGAACTACAATGAGCAGTTCTTC.

V and J are TRBV5-1 and TRBJ2-5, with 11 nucleotides matching TRBD2. The CDR3 is made up of 17 amino acids. Germline CDR1 is SGHRS and CDR2 is YFSETQ. The junction had 11 bases not matched to a gene; V was cut back by 2 bases and J by 5 bases. CDR3 sequence reads: CASSFRTSGLERETQYF. As DNA, the CDR3 is TGCGCCAGCAGCTTCAGGACTAGCGGGTTAGAACGGGAGACCCAGTACTTC.